This T cell receptor (beta chain) comes out of a study of graft-versus-host responses after intestinal transplantation. Overall study context: Recipients were given multivisceral, liver-intestinal, or isolated intestinal transplants. The recipients all started with anti-thymocyte globulin induction and then took tacrolimus and steroids for approximately 3 years. Study-level results: Early post-transplant falls in HvG clones accompanied the peak levels of circulating GvH clones. Detected in recipient marrow were GvH clones, some of which were first observed in ileum or blood.

Per germline, CDR1 MNHEY and CDR2 SMNVEV (reference sequence). This CDR3 comprises 15 residues. Germline trimming cut 6 bases from V and 2 bases from J; bases unmatched to any gene: 4. This clone was seen once. Its target is unknown. The data were produced by immunoSEQ multiplex PCR, yet TCRdb's version contains in-frame clones alone and is incomplete. Of roughly 100,000 clones listed, 85% to 95% are singletons. The rearrangement joins TRBV27 to TRBJ2-2; 9 bases map to TRBD2. The receptor was isolated from a human donor who was the organ donor for an intestinal transplant. Sample: unstimulated CD8+ T cells sorted from spleen or lymph node cells, taken before transplant. In nucleotides, the CDR3 is TGTGCCAGCAGCCTAGCGGGACACAACACCGGGGAGCTGTTTTTT. Amino acids: CASSLAGHNTGELFF.